This T cell receptor (beta chain) derives from a study of T-cell reconstitution after alpha-beta-depleted transplantation in children. The length of the CDR3 is 12 residues. The V and J ends lost 4 bases and 4 bases respectively, with 10 bases between them. The germline V gene encodes CDR1 SQVTM and CDR2 ANQGSEA. A library of TCRbeta sequences, prepared with unique molecular identifiers, was generated. TCRdb independently ran MiXCR on the PCR reads; one entry per CDR3 protein. There are roughly 200,000 distinct CDR3 sequences in the sample; roughly 9.1% occur only once, and under 40% lies in the top ten. In this sample, this clonotype turned up many times.

The TCR originated in a male patient aged 2-10 years who had a stem cell transplant for acute myeloid leukemia, so the T cells may come from the graft donor. The chain couples TRBV29-1 to TRBJ2-5; the D call may be TRBD1 or TRBD2 (5 bases each). This specimen was PBMCs, mostly from graft donor cells, taken 360 days after TCRalphabeta/CD19-depleted stem cell transplant. The CDR3 spells CSVARGGETQYF. As DNA, the CDR3 is TGCAGCGTTGCGAGGGGTGGAGAGACCCAGTACTTC.